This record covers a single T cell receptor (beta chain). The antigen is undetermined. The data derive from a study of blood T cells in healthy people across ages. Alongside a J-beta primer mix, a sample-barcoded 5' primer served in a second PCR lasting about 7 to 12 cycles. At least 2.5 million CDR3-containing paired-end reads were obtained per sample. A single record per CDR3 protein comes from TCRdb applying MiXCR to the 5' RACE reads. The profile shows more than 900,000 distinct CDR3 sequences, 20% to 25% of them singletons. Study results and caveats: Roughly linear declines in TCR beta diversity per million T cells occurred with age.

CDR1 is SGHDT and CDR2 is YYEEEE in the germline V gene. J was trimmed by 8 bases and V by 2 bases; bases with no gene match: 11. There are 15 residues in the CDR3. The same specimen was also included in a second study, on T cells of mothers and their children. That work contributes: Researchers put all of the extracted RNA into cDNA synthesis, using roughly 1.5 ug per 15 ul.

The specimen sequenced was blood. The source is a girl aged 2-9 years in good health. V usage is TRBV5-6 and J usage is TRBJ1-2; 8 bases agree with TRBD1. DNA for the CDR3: TGTGCCAGCAGCTTTTACCTCCAGGGGGCAGAAGGCTACACCTTC. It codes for CASSFYLQGAEGYTF.